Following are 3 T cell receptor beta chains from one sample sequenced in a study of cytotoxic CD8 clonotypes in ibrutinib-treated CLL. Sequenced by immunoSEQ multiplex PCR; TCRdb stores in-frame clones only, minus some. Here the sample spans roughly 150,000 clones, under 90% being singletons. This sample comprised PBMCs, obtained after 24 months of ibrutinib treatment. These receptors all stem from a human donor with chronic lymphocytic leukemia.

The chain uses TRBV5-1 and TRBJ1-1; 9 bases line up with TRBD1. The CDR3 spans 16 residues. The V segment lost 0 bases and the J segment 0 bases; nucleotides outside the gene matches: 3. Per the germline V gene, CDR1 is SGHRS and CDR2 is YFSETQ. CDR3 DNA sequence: TGCGCCAGCAGCTTGGGGGACAGGGTCGTGAACACTGAAGCTTTCTTT. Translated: CASSLGDRVVNTEAFF.

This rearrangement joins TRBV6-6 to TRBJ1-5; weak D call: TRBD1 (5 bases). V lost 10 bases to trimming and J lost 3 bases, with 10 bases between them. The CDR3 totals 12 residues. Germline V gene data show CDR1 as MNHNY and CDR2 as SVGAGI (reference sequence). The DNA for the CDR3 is TGTGCCATGTCAGGGTACAATCAGCCCCAGCATTTT. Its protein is CAMSGYNQPQHF.

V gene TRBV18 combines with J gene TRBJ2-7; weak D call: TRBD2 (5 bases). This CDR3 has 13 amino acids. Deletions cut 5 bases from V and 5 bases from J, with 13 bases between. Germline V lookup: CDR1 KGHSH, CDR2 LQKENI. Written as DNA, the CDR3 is TGTGCCAGCTCAGGGATTTACGGGGACGAGCAGTACTTC. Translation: CASSGIYGDEQYF.